This T cell receptor (beta chain) is drawn from a study of Tregs in tolerant kidney transplant recipients. The wider study: Sorting of CD4+CD25+CD127- cells followed approximately three-day belatacept mixed lymphocyte reactions, sometimes with roughly 5-day graft donor restimulation.

This CDR3 has 17 amino acids. V shed 5 bases, J shed 0 bases, and the junction held 9 bases outside the gene matches. Germline V lookup: CDR1 SGHTA, CDR2 FQGTGA. Using immunoSEQ multiplex PCR, the repertoire was profiled, and TCRdb retains in-frame clones only, with some absent. The sample lists 15,000 to 20,000 clones, more than 60% occurring once. Notes on this clone: The target antigen is unknown.

The rearrangement joins TRBV7-3 to TRBJ1-5; 8 bases are shared with TRBD1. The source of this sequence is a human donor in good health. Sequenced: Tregs from blood cultured with allogeneic cells. The CDR3 DNA reads TGTGCCAGCAGCCAACCGACAGGGGCCTATAGCAATCAGCCCCAGCATTTT. This sequence encodes CASSQPTGAYSNQPQHF.